Listed below are T cell receptor beta chains from one sample, sequenced in a study of cytomegalovirus exposure and HLA in healthy donors. The method was immunoSEQ multiplex PCR; TCRdb's version includes in-frame clones alone and lacks a portion of them. The repertoire holds under 150,000 clones, around 83% seen once, with 1% in the top ten. Specimen: PBMCs. The source of these receptors is a human donor in good health. Both conserved end residues are part of each CDR3. A D gene is named only where the DNA matches it firmly. Size is stated for part of the rows, as once, few or many counts, or as a class when the clone is expanded.

clone size	CDR3 length	D gene	V gene	J gene	CDR3 protein	CDR3 DNA
few	15	NA	TRBV5-1	TRBJ1-2	CASSVTGDKIYGYTF	TGCGCCAGCAGCGTGACAGGAGACAAAATCTATGGCTACACCTTC
NA	14	NA	TRBV27	TRBJ2-7	CASALRDTNYEQYF	TGTGCCAGCGCCCTCCGGGACACCAACTACGAGCAGTACTTC
NA	14	TRBD1	TRBV5-1	TRBJ2-2	CASSTGTGFGELFF	TGCGCCAGCAGCACCGGGACAGGGTTCGGGGAGCTGTTTTTT
NA	14	TRBD1	TRBV5-1	TRBJ1-1	CASSGWTGETEAFF	TGCGCCAGCAGCGGGTGGACAGGGGAGACTGAAGCTTTCTTT
NA	15	TRBD2	TRBV7-3	TRBJ2-5	CASSLLAGGLETQYF	TGTGCCAGCAGCTTGTTAGCGGGGGGGCTTGAGACCCAGTACTTC
NA	17	TRBD1	TRBV5-5	TRBJ2-7	CASREGTGGSLSYEQYF	TGTGCCAGCAGGGAAGGGACAGGGGGCTCCCTCTCCTACGAGCAGTACTTC
few	13	NA	TRBV19	TRBJ1-1	CASSTVTNTEAFF	TGTGCCAGTAGTACAGTCACGAACACTGAAGCTTTCTTT
few	13	NA	TRBV5-1	TRBJ1-1	CASSLGGATEAFF	TGCGCCAGCAGCCTCGGCGGCGCCACTGAAGCTTTCTTT
NA	15	TRBD2	TRBV7-8	TRBJ2-7	CASIPEAAGWYEQYF	TGTGCCAGCATCCCTGAGGCAGCGGGGTGGTACGAGCAGTACTTC
NA	14	NA	TRBV27	TRBJ2-1	CASSLSQGINEQFF	TGTGCCAGCAGTTTATCCCAGGGTATCAATGAGCAGTTCTTC